This T cell receptor beta chain was captured in a study of blood T cell repertoires in COVID-19. About the study: From T cells, B-cell-depleted T cells, or PBMCs came the material, which was cDNA or gDNA.

In the original analysis: By means of reference gene primer amplification, nucleated cell counts were estimated. Produced via immunoSEQ multiplex PCR; TCRdb's table is partial and in-frame only. V and J calls and clone size come straight from that table; D and trimming were deduced from the DNA. This table holds 200,000 to 300,000 clones, around four fifths found once. Trimming removed 6 bases from V and 3 bases from J, with 13 bases in between. Germline CDR1 and CDR2: ENHRY and SYGVKD. The CDR3 is 14 amino acids. The TCR was taken from a woman aged 60-75 years with active or convalescent COVID-19. The sequenced sample was peripheral blood. V and J are TRBV10-3 and TRBJ2-3; D is possibly TRBD2 (6 bases). The CDR3 sequence: CAIRGDGGTDTQYF. The CDR3 DNA reads TGTGCCATCAGGGGCGATGGGGGGACAGATACGCAGTATTTT.